The source of this T cell receptor (beta chain) is a study of blood T cell repertoires in COVID-19 (dated by TCRdb to the early 2020s). Regarding the research as a whole: The collaborator samples originated in the United States, Italy and Spain and spanned the acute and convalescent phases of COVID-19. The material from the prospective study consisted of cDNA or gDNA derived from T cells, B-cell-depleted T cells, or PBMCs. Subjects who had been exposed to COVID-19, were actively infected with it, or had recovered from it provided the deeply sampled blood TCRbeta repertoires that made up the dataset. The repertoires were released in a freely available public database meant as a resource for research on the immune response to SARS-CoV-2. Samples came from the ongoing ImmuneRACE study (first 160 participants) plus 1,254 subjects from 6 global collaborators. The sample metadata nearly always contained a de-identified subject ID, COVID-19 status, age in years and sex. Where available, HLA class I and class II types were obtained from metadata supplied by the sample provider rather than from assay-based typing. Overall results and qualifications from the work: The amount of clinical and demographic metadata varied by source and participant and was provided uncurated.

Details on this clone: The antigen it binds to is not known. Per-base quality was not reported, and no clone a single base away is much larger than it.

Enrolling through a virtual design, the prospective study's participants ranged in age from roughly 18 to 100 years and lived across some 22 United States geographic areas. In the prospective study, cohorts were assigned on the basis of participant-reported clinical history obtained from a screening survey and a study questionnaire. Each participant in the prospective study had whole blood, serum and a nasopharyngeal or oropharyngeal swab collected by mobile phlebotomists. Participants in the prospective study had the option to provide additional blood draws and questionnaires over a roughly 2-month period. Blood samples from the prospective study were shipped frozen or at room temperature prior to DNA extraction. TCRbeta CDR3 regions were amplified from genomic DNA using the immunoSEQ Assay, a bias-controlled multiplex PCR. Per the authors' processing: The number of nucleated cells in each sample was estimated by amplification of reference gene primers within the assay. Sequence reads were collapsed and filtered to measure the absolute abundance of every unique TCRbeta CDR3 rearrangement. For each sample, productive Simpson clonality was calculated as the square root of Simpson's diversity index across productive rearrangements. Entries here come from immuneACCESS through TCRdb and include only in-frame sequences with V and J called. Some clones fail to appear in such tables; in the studies checked, an unresolved V gene covers under half of the shortfall, and the cause of the remainder is unknown. The V and J calls and clone size are taken from that table; D and trimming were inferred from the DNA. This sample lists 200,000 to 250,000 clones; about nine tenths were detected once. About 6.9% of the sample comes from the top ten.

The sequenced sample consisted of PBMCs or T cells enriched from blood (not recorded which). The TCR originated in a woman aged 25 to 39 with acute COVID-19.

The DNA sequence follows: TGTGCCGCCGACAGGCCTTACGAGCAGTACTTC. Its translation reads: CAADRPYEQYF. The rearranged segments are TRBV30 and TRBJ2-7; tentative D gene TRBD1, with 6 bases matching. From the cysteine through the phenylalanine, the CDR3 covers 11 amino acids. Only CDR3 DNA remains: 33 bases, in frame from the first base. The germline V gene (reference sequence) specifies GTSNPN as CDR1 and SVGIG as CDR2. V loses 8 bases of germline sequence and J loses 4 bases, and the interval between the two ends is 12 bases.